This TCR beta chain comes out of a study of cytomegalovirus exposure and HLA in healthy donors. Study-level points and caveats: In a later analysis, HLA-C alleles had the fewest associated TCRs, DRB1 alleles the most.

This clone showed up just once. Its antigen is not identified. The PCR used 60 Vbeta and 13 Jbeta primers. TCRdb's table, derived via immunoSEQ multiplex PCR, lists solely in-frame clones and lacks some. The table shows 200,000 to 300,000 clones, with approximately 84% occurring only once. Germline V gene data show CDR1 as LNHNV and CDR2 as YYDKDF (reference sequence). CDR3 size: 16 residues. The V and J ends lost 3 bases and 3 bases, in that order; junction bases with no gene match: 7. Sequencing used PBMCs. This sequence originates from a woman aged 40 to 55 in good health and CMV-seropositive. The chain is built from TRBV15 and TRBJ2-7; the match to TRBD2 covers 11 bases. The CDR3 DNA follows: TGTGCCACCAGCAGGGGAGGACTAGCGGGCGTCTACGAGCAGTACTTC. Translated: CATSRGGLAGVYEQYF.